Presented here are 32 T cell receptor beta chains from one specimen sequenced in a study of cytomegalovirus exposure and HLA in healthy donors. The PCR employed 60 Vbeta primers together with 13 Jbeta primers. The table came from immunoSEQ multiplex PCR; TCRdb's copy has only in-frame clones and leaves some out. This table lists more than 110,000 clones. The material sequenced was PBMCs. The receptors stem from a middle-aged man in good health and CMV-seronegative.

This sequence joins TRBV2 and TRBJ2-7; 9 bases match TRBD2. V shed 6 bases and J 2 bases; nucleotides not matched to a gene: 8. The CDR3 covers 15 residues. Germline-derived CDR1 and CDR2 are SNHLY and FYNNEI. CDR3 region: CASSIPSGVTYEQYF. The CDR3 DNA reads TGTGCCAGCAGCATACCTAGCGGGGTGACCTACGAGCAGTACTTC.

V usage is TRBV4-2 and J usage is TRBJ2-6; the match to TRBD1 covers 9 bases. Trimming at V came to 4 bases and at J to 0 bases, leaving 1 base not matched to a gene. CDR3 length: 16 amino acids. Germline assignment: CDR1 LGHNA and CDR2 YNFKEQ. CDR3 coding DNA: TGTGCCAGCAGCCCGACAGGGGGCTCTGGGGCCAACGTCCTGACTTTC. Translation: CASSPTGGSGANVLTF.

V and J are TRBV12-5 and TRBJ1-1, with 7 bases identical to TRBD1. This CDR3 is 13 amino acids long. CDR1 and CDR2 from the germline V gene are LGHNT and FRNRAP. J was trimmed by 4 bases and V by 2 bases; bases with no gene match: 1. As DNA, the CDR3 is TGTGCTAGTGGTTTGCAGGGGGGCACTGAAGCTTTCTTT. As protein: CASGLQGGTEAFF.

This chain uses TRBV10-1 with TRBJ1-2; 8 bases fit TRBD1. Unmatched junction bases numbered 1, after V lost 3 bases and J lost 1 base. This CDR3 has 14 residues. CDR1 is WNHNN and CDR2 is SYGVQD in the germline V gene (reference sequence). CDR3 DNA sequence: TGCGCCAGCAGTGACAGGGGGCTTAACTATGGCTACACCTTC. Protein product: CASSDRGLNYGYTF.

This chain links TRBV10-3 with TRBJ2-7; D possibly corresponds to TRBD2 (6 bases). Germline V gene lookup returns CDR1 ENHRY and CDR2 SYGVKD. There are 15 residues in the CDR3. Trimming took off 3 bases at V and 5 bases at J, with 17 bases between the two ends. The CDR3 sequence is CAISDPRGPGDEQYF. CDR3 bases: TGTGCCATCAGTGATCCTAGGGGTCCGGGGGACGAGCAGTACTTC.

CDR3 DNA sequence: TGTGCCAGCAGGACAGTTCCGAACACCGGGGAGCTGTTTTTT. This sequence encodes CASRTVPNTGELFF. The J gene is TRBJ2-2, the V gene TRBV7-9, with D possibly being TRBD1 (5 bases). The V gene lost 6 bases and the J gene lost 0 bases, with 8 bases spanning the gap. CDR1 SEHNR and CDR2 FQNEAQ come from the germline V gene (reference sequence). CDR3 size: 14 residues.

The rearrangement links TRBV19 to TRBJ2-5; possibly TRBD1 for D (6 bases). V was cut by 4 bases and J by 5 bases, with 11 bases left in between. Germline lookup yields CDR1 LNHDA and CDR2 SQIVND (reference sequence). This CDR3 spans 13 amino acids. The CDR3 reads CASSNRVGETQYF. In DNA, the CDR3 is TGTGCCAGTAGTAACAGGGTTGGGGAGACCCAGTACTTC.

The chain is built from TRBV5-1 and TRBJ2-5; D is possibly TRBD2 (5 bases). V lost 4 bases to trimming and J lost 7 bases, with 23 bases between them. This CDR3 comprises 16 residues. Germline V gene sequence: CDR1 SGHRS, CDR2 YFSETQ. CDR3 coding DNA: TGCGCCAGCAGCCCTGACGGGTCAACACTCGAGGGGACCCAGTACTTC. Protein product: CASSPDGSTLEGTQYF.

This chain links TRBV12-5 with TRBJ2-2, with D maybe TRBD1 (8 bases). Germline V CDR1 and CDR2: LGHNT, FRNRAP. V was cut by 1 base and J by 3 bases, with 12 bases left in between. CDR3 length: 16 amino acids. The CDR3 loop reads CASGLGTGRDTGELFF. CDR3 bases: TGTGCTAGTGGTTTGGGGACAGGGAGGGACACCGGGGAGCTGTTTTTT.

The rearrangement joins TRBV19 to TRBJ1-1; 8 positions agree with TRBD1. The CDR3 contains 14 residues. Germline V gives CDR1 LNHDA, CDR2 SQIVND (reference sequence). J was trimmed by 4 bases and V by 6 bases; bases with no gene match: 7. DNA of the CDR3: TGTGCCAGTAGCCCTTGGGACAGGAGCACTGAAGCTTTCTTT. Encoded protein: CASSPWDRSTEAFF.

The rearrangement links TRBV5-4 to TRBJ2-7; 9 nucleotides align to TRBD1. This CDR3 is 18 amino acids long. Germline assignment: CDR1 SGHNT and CDR2 YYREEE (reference sequence). V dropped 3 bases and J dropped 1; count of bases not matched to a gene: 14. In DNA, the CDR3 is TGTGCCAGCAGCTGGGGGGGGACAGGGTGGCCAGATTCCTACGAGCAGTACTTC. Translated: CASSWGGTGWPDSYEQYF.

The chain joins TRBV4-3 to TRBJ1-4, with D unresolved. Germline V gene data show CDR1 as LGHNA and CDR2 as YSLEER. CDR3 length: 13 amino acids. Trimming shortened V by 3 bases and J by 4 bases, and 6 bases separated the two germline ends. CDR3 loop: CASSQSLNEKLFF. In DNA, the CDR3 is TGCGCCAGCAGCCAGAGTCTTAATGAAAAACTGTTTTTT.

The rearrangement uses TRBV9 and TRBJ2-3, with D possibly matching TRBD1 (5 bases). CDR1 SGDLS and CDR2 YYNGEE come from the germline V gene. The CDR3 is made up of 14 amino acids. The V end was cut by 4 bases, the J end by 1 base, with 10 bases between. The CDR3 nucleotides are TGTGCCAGCAGCCCCGTACAGGGCACAGATACGCAGTATTTT. Protein product: CASSPVQGTDTQYF. The full variable domain, with the rest looked up from reference TRBV9 and TRBJ2-3, is DSGVTQTPKHLITATGQRVTLRCSPRSGDLSVYWYQQSLDQGLQFLIQYYNGEERAKGNILERFSAQQFPDLHSELNLSSLELGDSALYFCASSPVQGTDTQYFGPGTRLTVL.

The chain carries TRBV1 and TRBJ1-2; TRBD1, the table's D call, was not compared with the DNA. TRBV1 constitutes a pseudogene. The CDR3 loop spans 19 amino acids. The CDR3 DNA sequence: TGCACCAGCAGCCCGGGTAATGGGGCTCTACCACTTATTTACTATGGCTACACCTTC. As protein: CTSSPGNGALPLIYYGYTF.

This rearrangement joins TRBV18 to TRBJ1-2, with D uncertain. The CDR3 has 12 amino acids. Germline CDR1 reads KGHSH; CDR2 reads LQKENI. Trimming cost V 0 bases and J 7 bases, with 6 bases left between them. CDR3 region: CASSPPRGGYTF. CDR3 DNA: TGTGCCAGCTCACCACCTCGGGGTGGCTACACCTTC.

The V gene is TRBV5-1, the J gene TRBJ2-2; TRBD1 aligns across 7 bases. J lost 5 bases, V lost 1 base, and 8 bases had no gene match. The CDR3 extends over 16 amino acids. Looked up from germline, CDR1 is SGHRS and CDR2 is YFSETQ. The CDR3 spells CASSLPRQGGTGELFF. The CDR3 DNA sequence: TGCGCCAGCAGCTTGCCTCGACAGGGTGGAACCGGGGAGCTGTTTTTT. The full variable domain, with the rest looked up from reference TRBV5-1 and TRBJ2-2, is KAGVTQTPRYLIKTRGQQVTLSCSPISGHRSVSWYQQTPGQGLQFLFEYFSETQRNKGNFPGRFSGRQFSNSRSEMNVSTLELGDSALYLCASSLPRQGGTGELFFGEGSRLTVL.

The chain recombines TRBV9 with TRBJ2-7; maybe TRBD1 (5 bases). V was trimmed by 3 bases and J by 3 bases, leaving 13 bases between them. CDR3 length: 14 residues. CDR1 is SGDLS, CDR2 YYNGEE, per germline. The CDR3 DNA reads TGTGCCAGCAGCGAAGACAGCTTTTTCTACGAGCAGTACTTC. Translation gives CASSEDSFFYEQYF.

This chain uses TRBV18 with TRBJ2-5; 13 bases map to TRBD2. Per the germline V gene, CDR1 is KGHSH and CDR2 is LQKENI. The CDR3 runs 18 residues. V lost 1 base and J lost 5; bases outside the gene matches: 10. This CDR3 is CASSPQLTSGGAGETQYF. The CDR3 bases are TGTGCCAGCTCACCACAGCTCACTAGCGGGGGGGCCGGTGAGACCCAGTACTTC.

The chain combines TRBV9 with TRBJ2-5; perhaps TRBD1 as D (6 bases). CDR3 size: 14 residues. Per germline, CDR1 SGDLS and CDR2 YYNGEE. The V end was cut by 0 bases, the J end by 4 bases, with 10 bases between. The CDR3 reads CASSVGSGAETQYF. The DNA for the CDR3 is TGTGCCAGCAGCGTAGGATCAGGGGCAGAGACCCAGTACTTC.

This chain joins TRBV18 and TRBJ1-5; maybe TRBD1 (5 bases). The CDR3 runs 17 residues. Between the trimmed V and J ends, which lost 1 base and 0 bases, there was a span of 13 bases. Germline assignment: CDR1 KGHSH and CDR2 LQKENI. CDR3 DNA sequence: TGTGCCAGCTCACCACGTGGGACTGGGGTTAGCAATCAGCCCCAGCATTTT. Its protein is CASSPRGTGVSNQPQHF. Looking up the rest from reference TRBV18 and TRBJ1-5 gives the full variable domain: NAGVMQNPRHLVRRRGQEARLRCSPMKGHSHVYWYRQLPEEGLKFMVYLQKENIIDESGMPKERFSAEFPKEGPSILRIQQVVRGDSAAYFCASSPRGTGVSNQPQHFGDGTRLSIL.

This chain links TRBV5-5 with TRBJ2-1; D is undetermined. Germline V gene lookup returns CDR1 SGHKS and CDR2 YYEKEE (reference sequence). There are 15 residues in the CDR3. The V gene lost 0 bases and the J gene lost 0 bases, with 7 bases spanning the gap. The CDR3: CASSLGPSSYNEQFF. The CDR3 DNA reads TGTGCCAGCAGCTTGGGACCTAGCTCCTACAATGAGCAGTTCTTC. The full variable domain, rest sourced from reference TRBV5-5 and TRBJ2-1, is DAGVTQSPTHLIKTRGQQVTLRCSPISGHKSVSWYQQVLGQGPQFIFQYYEKEERGRGNFPDRFSARQFPNYSSELNVNALLLGDSALYLCASSLGPSSYNEQFFGPGTRLTVL.

The V call is TRBV5-6, the J call TRBJ1-2; a weak D match, TRBD1 (5 bases). CDR1 is SGHDT, CDR2 YYEEEE, per germline. CDR3 size: 16 residues. Trimming pared 0 bases from V and 4 bases from J, leaving 16 bases between. As DNA, the CDR3 is TGTGCCAGCAGCTTGGAGATCTCCAGGGCTATCTATGGCTACACCTTC. Protein sequence: CASSLEISRAIYGYTF.

The J gene is TRBJ2-6, the V gene TRBV6-4, with TRBD1 matching over 8 bases. Per the germline V gene, CDR1 is MRHNA and CDR2 is SNTAGT. V was pared by 3 bases and J by 0 bases, with 1 base of the junction left unmatched. This CDR3 comprises 16 residues. CDR3 nucleotides: TGTGCCAGCAGTGAAACAGGGGGCTCTGGGGCCAACGTCCTGACTTTC. This translates into CASSETGGSGANVLTF.

The chain combines TRBV15 with TRBJ2-2; 7 nucleotides match TRBD1. Unmatched junction bases numbered 3, after V lost 0 bases and J lost 5 bases. CDR3 length: 15 amino acids. CDR1 and CDR2 (germline): LNHNV, YYDKDF (reference sequence). The chain's CDR3 is CATSRDRGSTGELFF. The CDR3 region has the DNA TGTGCCACCAGCAGAGACAGGGGGAGTACCGGGGAGCTGTTTTTT.

V gene TRBV18 combines with J gene TRBJ2-7, with D maybe TRBD2 (5 bases). Per germline, CDR1 KGHSH and CDR2 LQKENI. The V end was cut by 3 bases, the J end by 0 bases, with 9 bases between. The CDR3 covers 14 residues. The CDR3 loop reads CASSPGVGSYEQYF. The CDR3 DNA sequence: TGTGCCAGCTCACCGGGAGTTGGCTCCTACGAGCAGTACTTC.

The CDR3 sequence is CASSGGTGDPGELFF. The CDR3 DNA reads TGCGCCAGCAGCGGCGGGACAGGGGACCCCGGGGAGCTGTTTTTT. J is TRBJ2-2 and V is TRBV5-1; 10 nucleotides align to TRBD1. Germline CDR1 SGHRS, CDR2 YFSETQ. V shed 4 bases and J 6 bases; nucleotides not matched to a gene: 6. The CDR3 is 15 amino acids.

The rearrangement uses TRBV10-1 and TRBJ1-1, with a weak D call TRBD1 (6 bases). Trimming removed 7 bases from V and 5 bases from J, with 23 bases in between. Per the germline V gene, CDR1 is WNHNN and CDR2 is SYGVQD (reference sequence). The CDR3 totals 16 residues. The CDR3, as DNA: TGCGCCAGCAAGTCTGGTCTCGCCCCAGGGACAACTGAAGCTTTCTTT. This encodes CASKSGLAPGTTEAFF.

The genes are TRBV11-1 and TRBJ1-1, with a weak D call TRBD1 (5 bases). Between the trimmed V and J ends, which lost 4 bases and 3 bases, there was a span of 9 bases. The CDR3 is made up of 13 amino acids. In germline, CDR1 is SGHAT, CDR2 FQDESV (reference sequence). CDR3 nucleotides: TGTGCCAGCAGCTGGGGCAGGGACACTGAAGCTTTCTTT. This encodes CASSWGRDTEAFF.

V is TRBV18 and J is TRBJ2-3, with 10 positions matching TRBD2. CDR3 length equals 17 residues. CDR1 is KGHSH, CDR2 LQKENI, per germline. V was pared by 2 bases and J by 6 bases, with 11 bases of the junction left unmatched. The CDR3 DNA follows: TGTGCCAGCTCACCAACGGTGGCTAGCGGGGGACTGGATACGCAGTATTTT. This encodes CASSPTVASGGLDTQYF.

The chain links TRBV19 to TRBJ1-6; D gene unclear. The germline V gene encodes CDR1 LNHDA and CDR2 SQIVND (reference sequence). V was trimmed by 2 bases and J by 4 bases, leaving 15 bases between them. The CDR3 contains 17 residues. The CDR3 region has the DNA TGTGCCAGTAGTATATCCCCCCGGACGGGGTATAATTCACCCCTCCACTTT. Protein: CASSISPRTGYNSPLHF.

The rearrangement links TRBV29-1 to TRBJ2-2; 16 nucleotides agree with TRBD2. Germline V gene lookup returns CDR1 SQVTM and CDR2 ANQGSEA. V trimming: 6 bases; J trimming: 1 base; junction bases outside the gene matches: 11. CDR3 length equals 19 residues. CDR3: CSVPGMGLAGGVNTGELFF. The CDR3 DNA follows: TGCAGCGTCCCGGGGATGGGACTAGCGGGGGGGGTGAACACCGGGGAGCTGTTTTTT.

The gene calls are TRBV7-6 and TRBJ2-7, with a tentative D call TRBD1 (5 bases). Germline CDR1 SGHVS, CDR2 FNYEAQ. The V gene lost 5 bases and the J gene lost 6 bases, with 20 bases spanning the gap. The CDR3 consists of 15 residues. In DNA form, the CDR3 reads TGTGCCAGCAGCATTAACCTGGACATCGCAGTCGAGCAGTACTTC. It codes for CASSINLDIAVEQYF.